This T cell receptor (beta chain) was sequenced in a study of blood T cell repertoires in COVID-19. The data were produced by immunoSEQ multiplex PCR, yet TCRdb's version contains in-frame clones alone and is incomplete. The table has about 170,000 clones, about 86% seen once. In germline, CDR1 is SNHLY, CDR2 FYNNEI. CDR3 length: 14 amino acids. Trimming shortened V by 6 bases and J by 0 bases, and 9 bases separated the two germline ends. The receptor was isolated from an elderly woman in a cohort sampled during active or convalescent COVID-19. Sample: peripheral blood. The chain carries TRBV2 and TRBJ2-1; D ambiguous. CDR3 sequence reads: CASRPTGSYNEQFF. The DNA for the CDR3 is TGTGCCAGCAGGCCGACGGGCTCCTACAATGAGCAGTTCTTC. The variable domain in full, with the rest retrieved from reference TRBV2 and TRBJ2-1, is EPEVTQTPSHQVTQMGQEVILRCVPISNHLYFYWYRQILGQKVEFLVSFYNNEISEKSEIFDDQFSVERPDGSNFTLKIRSTKLEDSAMYFCASRPTGSYNEQFFGPGTRLTVL.